This T cell receptor (beta chain) derives from a study of cytomegalovirus exposure and HLA in healthy donors. Trimming removed 5 bases from V and 4 bases from J; junction bases left unmatched: 6. Looked up from germline, CDR1 is GTSNPN and CDR2 is SVGIG (reference sequence). The CDR3 spans 14 residues. The study, taken as a whole, reports: Later on, analysis showed that most CMV-associated TCR beta chains appeared to be HLA-restricted. Reports credit the classifier with highly specific, highly sensitive diagnosis of cytomegalovirus status. The records held CMV serostatus as the only immune exposure information. 16,951 TCR beta sequences were associated with HLA alleles at 0.05 false discovery rate in a later analysis.

As to this clone: The antigen is undetermined.

The PCR had 60 Vbeta and 13 Jbeta primers. Profiled with immunoSEQ multiplex PCR; TCRdb holds only in-frame clones, not every one. The sample has around 150,000 clones; about 79% are singletons. The rearrangement uses TRBV30 and TRBJ2-7; the match to TRBD2 covers 12 bases. This receptor was identified in a male donor in good health and CMV-seronegative. Sample: PBMCs. This CDR3 is CAWDGLAGKYEQYF. The CDR3 coding sequence is TGTGCCTGGGACGGACTAGCGGGAAAGTACGAGCAGTACTTC.